The T cell receptor beta chain described here comes from a study of T-cell memory formation after mild COVID-19. Study results and limitations: From day 15 to 85, contracting clones were balanced between CD4 and CD8, whereas later expanders leaned toward CD4+. Cross-reactive memory seemingly joined, as some responding clones were found in pre-infection memory.

V was trimmed by 0 bases and J by 2 bases, leaving 15 bases between them. CDR1 and CDR2 from the germline V gene are DFQATT and SNEGSKA (reference sequence). CDR3 length: 16 residues. Libraries for TCRalpha and TCRbeta carried sample barcodes and unique molecular identifiers via 5'RACE. One entry per CDR3 protein results from TCRdb running MiXCR on the 5' RACE reads. The sample consists of fewer than 450,000 distinct CDR3 sequences, approximately 25% of them appearing once. Worth noting for this clonotype: Its specificity is unknown.

Sequencing input: PBMCs or a T cell subset sorted from them (not recorded which). This chain connects TRBV20-1 to TRBJ2-3; TRBD2 might be the D (6 bases). This receptor was identified in an adult woman who had mild COVID-19 (a few samples of this study predate the infection). Cell type and time point are not known. In DNA form, the CDR3 reads TGCAGTGCTAGAGACCCCACGGGAGTCGCCACAGATACGCAGTATTTT. This translates into CSARDPTGVATDTQYF.